This TCR beta chain is drawn from a study of T cells after yellow fever vaccination. MiXCR, run by TCRdb on the 5' RACE reads, gives a single entry per CDR3 protein. The repertoire holds about 580,000 distinct CDR3 sequences, about a sixth seen once, with 17% in the top ten. Trimming left V 2 bases short and J 5 bases short, with 7 bases between. CDR1 and CDR2 (germline): DFQATT, SNEGSKA (reference sequence). The CDR3 extends over 12 amino acids. The clonotype originates from a man younger than 30 who received the YFV17D yellow fever vaccine. The chain links TRBV20-1 to TRBJ2-1; D is possibly TRBD2 (5 bases). The sequencing used PBMCs, collected 5 days after the first yellow fever vaccination. The CDR3 reads CSARKGDNEQFF. In DNA, the CDR3 is TGCAGTGCTAGAAAGGGAGACAATGAGCAGTTCTTC.